These T cell receptor beta chains were read from a single sample in a study of cytomegalovirus exposure and HLA in healthy donors. Profiled with immunoSEQ multiplex PCR; TCRdb holds only in-frame clones, not every one. The sample has around 180,000 clones, 85% seen once. The sample comprised PBMCs. The receptors come from a boy aged 2 to 9 in good health and CMV-seronegative. The CDR3 runs from the conserved cysteine through the conserved F or W. The D gene is left open where the match is weak. Where a row states a size, it is once, few, many or the class of an expanded clone; other rows omit it.

CDR3aa	CDR3nt	d_gene	v_gene	j_gene	abundance
CASGSGGAPPPGANVLTF	TGTGCCAGCGGAAGCGGGGGGGCCCCCCCTCCTGGGGCCAACGTCCTGACTTTC	TRBD2	TRBV25-1	TRBJ2-6	once
CASGPGLAGGNEQFF	TGTGCCAGCGGTCCGGGACTAGCGGGAGGGAATGAGCAGTTCTTC	TRBD2	TRBV2	TRBJ2-1	-
CASSEFGQQETQYF	TGTGCCAGCAGTGAATTTGGCCAACAAGAGACCCAGTACTTC	-	TRBV25-1	TRBJ2-5	few
CASSALPGTGVDEQYF	TGTGCCAGCAGTGCCCTTCCCGGGACAGGGGTGGACGAGCAGTACTTC	TRBD1	TRBV6-1	TRBJ2-7	few
CASKSGVNSPLHF	TGTGCCAGCAAATCGGGGGTGAATTCACCCCTCCACTTT	-	TRBV6-5	TRBJ1-6	-
CASRPGSGLSGNTIYF	TGTGCCAGTAGGCCGGGTTCAGGGCTCTCTGGAAACACCATATATTTT	-	TRBV19	TRBJ1-3	-
CASSVDSLVGNSPLHF	TGTGCCAGCAGTGTGGACTCTCTTGTAGGTAATTCACCCCTCCACTTT	-	TRBV6-1	TRBJ1-6	-
CASSLVTGGTGELFF	TGTGCCAGCAGCCTGGTTACGGGAGGCACCGGGGAGCTGTTTTTT	TRBD2	TRBV9	TRBJ2-2	-
CATSRDQDSPLHF	TGTGCCACCAGCAGAGATCAGGATTCACCCCTCCACTTT	-	TRBV15	TRBJ1-6	-
CASSLNQGNTEAFF	TGTGCCAGCAGTTTAAATCAGGGGAACACTGAAGCTTTCTTT	-	TRBV27	TRBJ1-1	-
CASSPGLRNIQYF	TGTGCCAGCAGCCCTGGACTGAGAAACATTCAGTACTTC	-	TRBV6-5	TRBJ2-4	-
CASANGRENEQFF	TGTGCCAGCGCAAACGGACGGGAAAATGAGCAGTTCTTC	-	TRBV9	TRBJ2-1	-
CAWTSGGLTDTQYF	TGTGCCTGGACTAGCGGGGGGCTCACAGATACGCAGTATTTT	TRBD2	TRBV30	TRBJ2-3	-
CASSYGGSYEQYF	TGTGCCAGCAGTTATGGAGGGTCCTACGAGCAGTACTTC	-	TRBV6-6	TRBJ2-7	-
CASSDRGLGEQFF	TGTGCCAGCAGTGACAGGGGGCTTGGTGAGCAGTTCTTC	TRBD1	TRBV6-1	TRBJ2-1	-
CASSFLAAYNEQFF	TGTGCCAGCAGCTTCCTAGCTGCCTACAATGAGCAGTTCTTC	-	TRBV11-2	TRBJ2-1	-
CASSIQGGSSYEQYF	TGTGCCAGTAGCATACAGGGTGGGTCGTCCTACGAGCAGTACTTC	-	TRBV19	TRBJ2-7	once
CASSSGVLAGELFF	TGCGCCAGCAGTTCCGGGGTGCTGGCCGGGGAGCTGTTTTTT	-	TRBV10-2	TRBJ2-2	-
CASNRGRHTGELFF	TGTGCCAGCAACCGCGGAAGGCACACCGGGGAGCTGTTTTTT	-	TRBV5-8	TRBJ2-2	-
CASNRGTSGSSYNEQFF	TGTGCCTCCAACCGAGGGACTAGCGGGAGCTCCTACAATGAGCAGTTCTTC	TRBD2	TRBV19	TRBJ2-1	-
CASSHTPGTVYSNQPQHF	TGTGCCAGCAGCCACACCCCCGGGACAGTATATAGCAATCAGCCCCAGCATTTT	TRBD1	TRBV28	TRBJ1-5	-
CASSQDRATDTQYF	TGTGCCAGCAGCCAGGACAGGGCAACAGATACGCAGTATTTT	TRBD1	TRBV13	TRBJ2-3	once
CASSLTGVGGNTIYF	TGCGCCAGCAGCCTGACAGGGGTGGGCGGAAACACCATATATTTT	TRBD1	TRBV5-1	TRBJ1-3	few
CASSSRGGEQFF	TGTGCCAGCAGCTCACGGGGGGGCGAGCAGTTCTTC	TRBD2	TRBV7-9	TRBJ2-1	-
CASRPTGGSGYTF	TGTGCCAGCAGGCCTACAGGGGGCTCTGGCTACACCTTC	TRBD1	TRBV2	TRBJ1-2	once
CAISEAFGAYEQYF	TGTGCCATCAGTGAGGCGTTTGGTGCCTACGAGCAGTACTTC	-	TRBV10-3	TRBJ2-7	-
CASRGGAGTGETQYF	TGTGCCAGCAGGGGGGGAGCGGGAACGGGAGAGACCCAGTACTTC	TRBD2	TRBV7-9	TRBJ2-5	-
CASSLVGTFVPGELFF	TGCGCCAGCAGCTTGGTCGGGACTTTTGTTCCCGGGGAGCTGTTTTTT	-	TRBV5-1	TRBJ2-2	-
CASSGGTSGVQETQYF	TGTGCCAGCAGCGGAGGGACTAGCGGGGTCCAAGAGACCCAGTACTTC	TRBD2	TRBV9	TRBJ2-5	-
CASRTLRAGQGGIEKLFF	TGTGCCAGCAGAACTCTGAGGGCGGGGCAGGGGGGAATTGAAAAACTGTTTTTT	TRBD1	TRBV11-2	TRBJ1-4	-
CASSLLAAETQYF	TGTGCCAGCAGCTTACTAGCAGCGGAGACCCAGTACTTC	-	TRBV13	TRBJ2-5	once
CASSPGTDYEAFF	TGTGCCAGCAGCCCAGGGACAGACTATGAAGCTTTCTTT	TRBD1	TRBV9	TRBJ1-1	-
CSSSSPGQAYGYTF	TGTTCCAGCAGCTCCCCAGGACAGGCCTATGGCTACACCTTC	TRBD1	TRBV7-9	TRBJ1-2	-
CASEPPGYNSPLHF	TGTGCCAGCGAGCCCCCGGGATATAATTCACCCCTCCACTTT	-	TRBV6-5	TRBJ1-6	-
CASSPAGDQPQHF	TGTGCCAGCTCACCAGCGGGGGATCAGCCCCAGCATTTT	-	TRBV18	TRBJ1-5	-
CASTRGAGASSYNEQFF	TGCGCCAGCACCCGGGGGGCCGGGGCCAGCTCCTACAATGAGCAGTTCTTC	-	TRBV5-1	TRBJ2-1	once
CASSQTGAGNTEAFF	TGTGCCAGCAGCCAAACAGGGGCCGGGAACACTGAAGCTTTCTTT	TRBD1	TRBV4-2	TRBJ1-1	-
CASSNFIANTGELFF	TGTGCCAGCAGTAACTTCATCGCGAACACCGGGGAGCTGTTTTTT	-	TRBV14	TRBJ2-2	-
CASSLLGLAGGDEQFF	TGTGCCAGCAGTCTTCTTGGACTAGCGGGGGGCGATGAGCAGTTCTTC	TRBD2	TRBV28	TRBJ2-1	-
CASAHPTGQLYEQYF	TGTGCCAGCGCCCACCCCACGGGACAACTATACGAGCAGTACTTC	-	TRBV27	TRBJ2-7	-
CASSEGWDRGNYGYTF	TGTGCCAGCAGTGAAGGTTGGGACAGAGGTAACTATGGCTACACCTTC	TRBD1	TRBV6-1	TRBJ1-2	few
CASSHKEQGALGTEAFF	TGTGCCAGCTCGCATAAAGAACAGGGGGCGTTGGGGACTGAAGCTTTCTTT	TRBD1	TRBV18	TRBJ1-1	-
CASSELGELYEQYF	TGTGCCAGCAGTGAGTTAGGGGAACTCTACGAGCAGTACTTC	-	TRBV6-1	TRBJ2-7	-
CASSELGGGYEEQYF	TGTGCCAGCAGTGAACTCGGCGGGGGGTACGAGGAGCAGTACTTC	TRBD2	TRBV2	TRBJ2-7	-
CASSQDIRATYEQYF	TGCGCCAGCAGCCAAGATATTCGAGCCACCTACGAGCAGTACTTC	-	TRBV4-1	TRBJ2-7	once
CAWSVRGQGAVLLGTDTQYF	TGTGCCTGGAGTGTACGGGGGCAGGGGGCGGTCCTCCTGGGCACAGATACGCAGTATTTT	TRBD1	TRBV30	TRBJ2-3	-
CASSLGGTTGELFF	TGTGCCAGCAGTTTGGGAGGGACCACCGGGGAGCTGTTTTTT	TRBD2	TRBV28	TRBJ2-2	-
CASSPPGTGTPSGANVLTF	TGTGCCAGCTCACCCCCCGGGACAGGGACGCCCTCTGGGGCCAACGTCCTGACTTTC	TRBD1	TRBV18	TRBJ2-6	once
CASSSMGLAGAYNEQFF	TGTGCCAGCAGTTCTATGGGACTAGCGGGAGCCTACAATGAGCAGTTCTTC	TRBD2	TRBV28	TRBJ2-1	-
CASSYDYAEQFF	TGTGCCAGCAGCTACGACTACGCTGAGCAGTTCTTC	-	TRBV7-8	TRBJ2-1	-
CASSETPSRYAYTF	TGTGCCAGCAGTGAAACGCCGTCCCGGTATGCCTACACCTTC	-	TRBV6-1	TRBJ1-2	few